The clone carrying this T cell receptor beta chain was recorded many times. Its antigen is not identified. TCRdb re-analysed the reads in MiXCR, keeping a single row per CDR3 protein. Of around 450,000 distinct CDR3 sequences listed, under 40% are singletons. The CDR3 has 12 amino acids. The germline V gene encodes CDR1 MNHNS and CDR2 SASEGT. Trimming removed 7 bases from V and 1 base from J, with 4 bases in between. The data stem from a study of T cell repertoires in cytomegalovirus infection. Study results and limitations: Summed frequency of shared TCR beta families picked out CMV carriers who also had the relevant HLA.

The material sequenced was PBMCs. This sequence joins TRBV6-1 and TRBJ2-2; D unresolved. This receptor was taken from a human donor in good health (CMV status not recorded). Some clones in this sample may be carry-over from other donors' samples. Written as DNA, the CDR3 is TGTGCCAGCAATGGGAACACCGGGGAGCTGTTTTTT. This gives the protein CASNGNTGELFF.